This T cell receptor (beta chain) was obtained from a study of blood T cell repertoires in COVID-19. Study information: The United States, Italy and Spain were the sources of the acute and convalescent COVID-19 samples. T cells, B-cell-depleted T cells, or PBMCs provided the cDNA or gDNA that served as material.

Authors' data handling: Reference gene primer amplification gave nucleated cell count estimates. Here immunoSEQ multiplex PCR was the method, and the copy in TCRdb shows in-frame clones only, minus some. That table furnishes V, J and clone size, whereas the DNA furnished D and trimming. In the table there are 200,000 to 250,000 clones, more than 65% of which are singletons. This CDR3 comprises 14 residues. V lost 1 base and J lost 5, with 9 bases in between. Germline V gene sequence: CDR1 SGHTA, CDR2 FQGNSA. The receptor was isolated from a man aged 50 or older with active or convalescent COVID-19. Sequencing used peripheral blood. J is TRBJ1-3 and V is TRBV7-2, with D unresolved. The CDR3 coding sequence is TGTGCCAGCAGCTTAGACACGTCAAGAAACACCATATATTTT. It specifies CASSLDTSRNTIYF. The whole variable domain, remainder taken from reference TRBV7-2 and TRBJ1-3, is GAGVSQSPSNKVTEKGKDVELRCDPISGHTALYWYRQSLGQGLEFLIYFQGNSAPDKSGLPSDRFSAERTGGSVSTLTIQRTQQEDSAVYLCASSLDTSRNTIYFGEGSWLTVV.